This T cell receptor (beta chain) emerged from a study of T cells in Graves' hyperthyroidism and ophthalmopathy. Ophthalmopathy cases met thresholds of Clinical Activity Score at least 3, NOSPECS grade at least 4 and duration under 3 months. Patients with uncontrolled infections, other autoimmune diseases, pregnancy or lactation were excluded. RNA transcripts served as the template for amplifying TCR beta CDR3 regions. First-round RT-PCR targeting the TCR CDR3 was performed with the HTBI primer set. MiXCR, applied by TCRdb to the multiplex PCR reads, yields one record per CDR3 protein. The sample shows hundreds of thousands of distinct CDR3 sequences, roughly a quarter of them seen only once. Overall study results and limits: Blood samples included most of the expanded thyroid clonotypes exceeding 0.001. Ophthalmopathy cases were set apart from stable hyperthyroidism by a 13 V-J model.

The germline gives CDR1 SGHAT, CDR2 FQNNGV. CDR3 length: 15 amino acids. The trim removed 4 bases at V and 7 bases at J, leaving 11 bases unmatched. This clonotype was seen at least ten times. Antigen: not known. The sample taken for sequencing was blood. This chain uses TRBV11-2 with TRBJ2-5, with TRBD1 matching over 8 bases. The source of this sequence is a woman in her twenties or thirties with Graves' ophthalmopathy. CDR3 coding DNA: TGTGCCAGCAGCTATCCCCAGGGGGCCGGAGGGACCCAGTACTTC. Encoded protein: CASSYPQGAGGTQYF.